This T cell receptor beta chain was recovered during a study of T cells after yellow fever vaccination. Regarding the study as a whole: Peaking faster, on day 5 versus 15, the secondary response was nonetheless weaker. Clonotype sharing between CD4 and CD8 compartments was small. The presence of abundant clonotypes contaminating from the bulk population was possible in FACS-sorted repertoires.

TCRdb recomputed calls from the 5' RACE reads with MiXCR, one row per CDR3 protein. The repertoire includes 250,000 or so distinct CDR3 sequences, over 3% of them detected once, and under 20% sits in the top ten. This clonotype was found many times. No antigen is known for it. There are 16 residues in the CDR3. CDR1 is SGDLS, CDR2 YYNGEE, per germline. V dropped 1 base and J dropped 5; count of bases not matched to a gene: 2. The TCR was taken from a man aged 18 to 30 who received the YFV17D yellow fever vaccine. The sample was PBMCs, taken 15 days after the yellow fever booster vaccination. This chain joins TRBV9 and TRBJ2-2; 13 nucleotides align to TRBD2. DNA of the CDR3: TGTGCCAGCAGCGTATCGACTAGCGGGGGGACCGGGGAGCTGTTTTTT. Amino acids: CASSVSTSGGTGELFF.